The 21 T cell receptor beta chains reported below all come from one sample, sequenced in a study of T cell responses to AZD1222 COVID-19 vaccine. Using immunoSEQ multiplex PCR, the repertoire was profiled, and TCRdb retains in-frame clones only, with some absent. The sample includes about 150,000 clones, about 90% of them seen just once. Sequences were derived from peripheral blood, sampled 28 days after the second AZD1222 dose. The receptors originated from an adult who received the AZD1222 COVID-19 vaccine.

The V and J genes are TRBV19 and TRBJ1-2; D remains ambiguous. There are 12 residues in the CDR3. Trimming removed 4 bases at V and 2 bases at J, with 5 bases between. Germline lookup yields CDR1 LNHDA and CDR2 SQIVND (reference sequence). CDR3: CASSTENYGYTF. CDR3 coding DNA: TGTGCCAGTAGTACCGAGAACTATGGCTACACCTTC.

A note on this clone: At one end, the junction sequence differs from germline, possibly due to a read error. This chain connects TRBV4-2 to TRBJ2-4, with D perhaps TRBD2 (6 bases). Per germline, CDR1 LGHNA and CDR2 YNFKEQ. This CDR3 spans 12 amino acids. CDR3 nucleotides: TGTGCCAGCAGCCTAAGGGAGGTATGGCAGCTTTTC. The encoded protein is CASSLREVWQLF.

The chain joins TRBV19 to TRBJ1-4; D unclear. V lost 5 bases, J lost 7 bases, and 17 bases lay in between. Germline assignment: CDR1 LNHDA and CDR2 SQIVND (reference sequence). The CDR3 spans 15 residues. Here the CDR3 DNA reads TGTGCCAGTAGTCCCCGGAGGGATGCGCGTGAAAAACTGTTTTTT. Protein product: CASSPRRDAREKLFF.

This chain connects TRBV5-4 to TRBJ2-5; tentative D call: TRBD1 (6 bases). This CDR3 contains 15 residues. The germline gives CDR1 SGHNT, CDR2 YYREEE (reference sequence). V lost 1 base and J lost 5, with 15 bases in between. DNA for the CDR3: TGTGCCAGCAGCTTGCCGGGACACCCACGTGAGACCCAGTACTTC. It translates to CASSLPGHPRETQYF.

This clone was recorded at least ten times. The gene calls are TRBV2 and TRBJ2-7; 8 bases are shared with TRBD1. The length of the CDR3 is 15 residues. Germline CDR1 and CDR2: SNHLY and FYNNEI. The J segment lost 1 base and the V segment lost 5 bases, leaving 7 bases of the junction unmatched. For the CDR3, the DNA is TGTGCCAGCAGTTCAGGGGGCTCGGTTTCCTACGAGCAGTACTTC. Translating it yields CASSSGGSVSYEQYF.

The J gene is TRBJ2-7, the V gene TRBV19; 7 bases are a match to TRBD1. The CDR3 has 14 amino acids. Germline V gene lookup returns CDR1 LNHDA and CDR2 SQIVND (reference sequence). After removal of 6 bases from V and 6 bases from J, the junction contained 11 bases not matched to a gene. CDR3 nucleotide sequence: TGTGCCAGTAGGCTTGGTCCCGGGGACAGCGAGCAGTACTTC. Its translation: CASRLGPGDSEQYF.

V and J are TRBV5-5 and TRBJ2-5; D may be TRBD1 (6 bases). The CDR3 has 13 residues. Germline lookup yields CDR1 SGHKS and CDR2 YYEKEE (reference sequence). The V gene lost 4 bases and the J gene lost 5 bases, with 12 bases spanning the gap. The CDR3 sequence is CASSQQGWETQYF. The DNA for the CDR3 is TGTGCCAGCAGCCAACAGGGCTGGGAGACCCAGTACTTC.

This clone was seen just once. The chain carries TRBV5-1 and TRBJ1-4, with D unclear. The germline V gene encodes CDR1 SGHRS and CDR2 YFSETQ. V was pared by 1 base and J by 0 bases, with 10 bases between. The CDR3 runs 16 residues. CDR3 coding DNA: TGCGCCAGCAGCTTGCAGGCCGGGGCAACTAATGAAAAACTGTTTTTT. Protein: CASSLQAGATNEKLFF.

The chain recombines TRBV5-4 with TRBJ1-1, with 7 positions matching TRBD1. The CDR3 spans 15 residues. Germline V gene lookup returns CDR1 SGHNT and CDR2 YYREEE (reference sequence). V lost 4 bases, J lost 6 bases, and 12 bases stayed unmatched. The CDR3 DNA is TGTGCCAGCAGCCACCCGAACAGGGGATCCGCTGAAGCTTTCTTT. Protein: CASSHPNRGSAEAFF.

The sample holds one count of this clone. The chain carries TRBV18 and TRBJ2-3; perhaps TRBD1 as D (6 bases). V dropped 3 bases and J dropped 5 bases, with 12 bases sitting between them. CDR1 and CDR2 from the germline V gene are KGHSH and LQKENI. The length of the CDR3 is 14 residues. CDR3 sequence reads: CASSPVGAGDTQYF. The CDR3 region has the DNA TGTGCCAGCTCACCCGTGGGGGCGGGAGATACGCAGTATTTT.

The chain links TRBV5-5 to TRBJ2-5; TRBD2 might be the D (6 bases). Germline values: CDR1 SGHKS, CDR2 YYEKEE (reference sequence). CDR3 length: 14 amino acids. V lost 3 bases and J lost 5, with 14 bases in between. CDR3 DNA sequence: TGTGCCAGCAGCTCGCGGGGCTCGGGGGAGACCCAGTACTTC. It encodes CASSSRGSGETQYF.

V is TRBV5-6 and J is TRBJ2-3; perhaps TRBD2 as D (5 bases). The CDR3 runs 13 residues. The germline V gene has CDR1 SGHDT and CDR2 YYEEEE. V was pared by 3 bases and J by 3 bases, with 8 bases between. CDR3 sequence reads: CASSSGNTDTQYF. The CDR3 DNA reads TGTGCCAGCAGCTCGGGGAATACAGATACGCAGTATTTT. The full variable domain, its missing parts supplied by reference TRBV5-6 and TRBJ2-3, is DAGVTQSPTHLIKTRGQQVTLRCSPKSGHDTVSWYQQALGQGPQFIFQYYEEEERQRGNFPDRFSGHQFPNYSSELNVNALLLGDSALYLCASSSGNTDTQYFGPGTRLTVL.

This clone was counted once. The V and J genes are TRBV4-3 and TRBJ2-1; D unclear. The length of the CDR3 is 14 residues. CDR1 and CDR2 from the germline V gene are LGHNA and YSLEER. With 0 bases removed from V and 16 bases from J, the gap between germline ends came to 19 bases. The CDR3 here is CASSQDFSSERYFF. In DNA form, the CDR3 reads TGCGCCAGCAGCCAAGATTTTAGCTCCGAACGATATTTCTTC.

This chain links TRBV28 with TRBJ1-6; weak D call: TRBD1 (5 bases). The CDR3 is 12 residues long. Deletions cut 7 bases from V and 9 bases from J, with 10 bases between. Germline V gene sequence: CDR1 MDHEN, CDR2 SYDVKM. The CDR3 nucleotides are TGTGCCAGCAACCTGGGGGTTTCACCCCTCCACTTT. Amino acids: CASNLGVSPLHF. The full variable domain, completed using reference TRBV28 and TRBJ1-6, is DVKVTQSSRYLVKRTGEKVFLECVQDMDHENMFWYRQDPGLGLRLIYFSYDVKMKEKGDIPEGYSVSREKKERFSLILESASTNQTSMYLCASNLGVSPLHFGNGTRLTVT.

This chain links TRBV5-1 with TRBJ2-7, with 10 positions matching TRBD2. Germline CDR1 and CDR2: SGHRS and YFSETQ. The CDR3 has 15 residues. V trimming: 1 base; J trimming: 5 bases; junction bases outside the gene matches: 6. As DNA, the CDR3 is TGCGCCAGCAGCTTGTTCAGCGGGAGGGCCAACGAGCAGTACTTC. It encodes CASSLFSGRANEQYF.

This rearrangement joins TRBV6-2 or TRBV6-3 to TRBJ1-6; D remains ambiguous. V was pared by 5 bases and J by 11 bases, with 13 bases between. There are 13 residues in the CDR3. Germline CDR1 and CDR2: MNHEY and SVGEGT. Written as DNA, the CDR3 is TGTGCCAGCAGTCCCCAGAGGAATCCACCCCTCCACTTT. Protein sequence: CASSPQRNPPLHF.

This chain connects TRBV7-8 to TRBJ2-2, with 11 positions matching TRBD1. This CDR3 region has 16 residues. The germline CDR1 and CDR2 sequences are SGHVS and FQNEAQ. The J segment lost 4 bases and the V segment lost 1 base, leaving 2 bases of the junction unmatched. CDR3 DNA: TGTGCCAGCAGCTTAGGGACAGGGGGCATCACCGGGGAGCTGTTTTTT. It translates to CASSLGTGGITGELFF.

In DNA, the CDR3 is TGTGCCAGCAGTGGCGGTTTGAGTGAGACCCAGTACTTC. Its translation: CASSGGLSETQYF. The chain carries TRBV2 and TRBJ2-5; no reliable D call. The germline V gene has CDR1 SNHLY and CDR2 FYNNEI. V was cut by 4 bases and J by 5 bases, with 11 bases left in between. The CDR3 is 13 amino acids.

V gene TRBV4-1 combines with J gene TRBJ1-2; 7 nucleotides agree with TRBD1. Germline CDR1 MGHRA, CDR2 YSYEKL. The ends lost 1 base at V and 4 bases at J; junction bases unmatched: 6. The CDR3 has 15 residues. The CDR3 DNA is TGCGCCAGCAGCCAAGGGACGGACAGGTTCTATGGCTACACCTTC. It is translated as CASSQGTDRFYGYTF.

As concerns this clone: Other DNA sequences in the same sample also yield this CDR3. V is TRBV9 and J is TRBJ2-1; D is possibly TRBD2 (6 bases). Germline CDR1 is SGDLS and CDR2 is YYNGEE. This CDR3 spans 16 amino acids. Trimming removed 2 bases at V and 0 bases at J, with 12 bases between. This chain's CDR3 is CASSVDSGSSYNEQFF. CDR3 in DNA: TGTGCCAGCAGCGTGGATAGCGGTAGCTCCTACAATGAGCAGTTCTTC.

The rearrangement uses TRBV28 and TRBJ2-1; a weak D match, TRBD1 (6 bases). Trimming cost V 6 bases and J 4 bases, with 40 bases left between them. The CDR3 runs 23 residues. Looked up from germline, CDR1 is MDHEN and CDR2 is SYDVKM. CDR3 amino acids: CASRRLQGVGDGDLRATYNEQFF. The CDR3 nucleotides read TGTGCCAGCAGGCGACTACAGGGTGTTGGGGACGGCGACTTGAGGGCTACTTACAATGAGCAGTTCTTC.